This TCR beta chain stems from a study of cytomegalovirus exposure and HLA in healthy donors. Germline-derived CDR1 and CDR2 are SNHLY and FYNNEI. The CDR3 covers 14 residues. V shed 5 bases, J shed 6 bases, and the junction held 6 bases outside the gene matches. TCRdb keeps only in-frame clones here, not all; method: immunoSEQ multiplex PCR. The sample yields more than 85,000 clones, approximately 91% seen once. This clone was seen a single time. Sequencing was done on a sample of PBMCs. The genes are TRBV2 and TRBJ2-1, with 8 bases identical to TRBD1. The sequence was collected from a woman aged 18-29 years in good health and CMV-seronegative. The CDR3, as DNA: TGTGCCAGCAGTCGACAGGGGAACTCCAATGAGCAGTTCTTC. Encoded protein: CASSRQGNSNEQFF.